This T cell receptor beta chain came from a study of response to subunit inactivated influenza vaccine. One entry per CDR3 protein, called by TCRdb with MiXCR from the RT-PCR reads. Of about 170,000 distinct CDR3 sequences listed, less than 15% are singletons. Study-level findings and limits: Seasonal influenza vaccination, on each occasion, was suggested by the authors to recruit few new T cells.

This clonotype was seen a handful of times. Its antigen is not known. The CDR3 sequence is 13 residues long. V lost 2 bases to trimming and J lost 2 bases, with 7 bases between them. From germline, CDR1 is MNHEY and CDR2 SMNVEV (reference sequence). The sample was also linked to a second study, of T cells expressing NK-cell markers. That study reports: It was by 5'RACE template switching with UMIs that TCR beta cDNA was made. TCR beta repertoires came from sorted CD3+CD56+NKG2C+, CD3+CD56+NKG2C- and CD3+CD56-NKG2C+ T cells.

This rearrangement joins TRBV27 to TRBJ2-7; D call uncertain. The receptor's source is a man aged 50-59 years who received an inactivated influenza vaccine. Sequencing was performed on CD8+ T cells sorted from PBMCs, taken roughly 12 days after vaccination. Here the CDR3 reads CASSLSPPYEQYF. The CDR3 region has the DNA TGTGCCAGCAGTTTAAGCCCCCCCTACGAGCAGTACTTC.